This T cell receptor (beta chain) was sequenced during a study of blood T cells in healthy people across ages. Overall study: Template switching picked up about one barcoded beta molecule for each two T cells.

Trimming removed 5 bases at V and 1 base at J, with 15 bases between. CDR1 SGHAT and CDR2 FQNNGV come from the germline V gene. The CDR3 runs 15 residues. This clonotype has more than one count but fewer than ten. A second PCR of roughly 6 to 12 cycles used a sample-barcoded 5' primer and a J-beta primer mix. TCRdb redid the calling of the 5' RACE reads with MiXCR, one entry per CDR3 protein. The sample carries about 730,000 distinct CDR3 sequences, 35% to 45% recorded once. The specimen was blood. The V and J genes are TRBV11-2 and TRBJ2-7; perhaps TRBD2 as D (7 bases). The sequence derives from a woman aged 55-69 years in good health. CDR3 loop: CASSPEAGTSYEQYF. CDR3 coding DNA: TGTGCCAGCAGCCCCGAAGCGGGGACATCCTACGAGCAGTACTTC.